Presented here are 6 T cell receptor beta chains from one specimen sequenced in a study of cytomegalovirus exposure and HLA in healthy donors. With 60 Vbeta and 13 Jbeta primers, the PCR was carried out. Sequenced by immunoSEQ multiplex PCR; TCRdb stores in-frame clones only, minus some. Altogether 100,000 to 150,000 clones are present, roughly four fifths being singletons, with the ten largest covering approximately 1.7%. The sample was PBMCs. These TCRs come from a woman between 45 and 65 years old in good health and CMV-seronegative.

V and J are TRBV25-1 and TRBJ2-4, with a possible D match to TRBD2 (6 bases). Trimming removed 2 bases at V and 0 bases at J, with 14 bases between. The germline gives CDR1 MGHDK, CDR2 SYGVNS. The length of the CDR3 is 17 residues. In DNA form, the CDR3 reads TGTGCCAGCAGTGAAGCGGGACGAGGAATAGCCAAAAACATTCAGTACTTC. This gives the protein CASSEAGRGIAKNIQYF.

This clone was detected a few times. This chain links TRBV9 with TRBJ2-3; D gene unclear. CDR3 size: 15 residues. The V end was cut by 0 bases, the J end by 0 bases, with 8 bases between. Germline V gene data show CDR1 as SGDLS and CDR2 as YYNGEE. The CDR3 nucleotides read TGTGCCAGCAGCGTAGGACTTACTAGCACAGATACGCAGTATTTT. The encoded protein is CASSVGLTSTDTQYF.

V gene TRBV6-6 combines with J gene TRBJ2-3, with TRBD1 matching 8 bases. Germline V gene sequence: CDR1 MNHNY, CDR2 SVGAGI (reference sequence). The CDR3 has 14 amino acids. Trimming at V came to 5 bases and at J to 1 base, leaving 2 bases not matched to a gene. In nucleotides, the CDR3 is TGTGCCAGCAGTGGGACAGGACGCACAGATACGCAGTATTTT. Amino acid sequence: CASSGTGRTDTQYF.

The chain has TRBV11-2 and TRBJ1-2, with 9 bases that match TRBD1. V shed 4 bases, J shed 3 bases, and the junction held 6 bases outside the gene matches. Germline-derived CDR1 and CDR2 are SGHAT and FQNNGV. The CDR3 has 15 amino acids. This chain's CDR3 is CASSSKTGGHYGYTF. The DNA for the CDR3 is TGTGCCAGCAGCTCGAAGACAGGGGGGCACTATGGCTACACCTTC. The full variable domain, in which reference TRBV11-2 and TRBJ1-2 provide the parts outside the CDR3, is EAGVAQSPRYKIIEKRQSVAFWCNPISGHATLYWYQQILGQGPKLLIQFQNNGVVDDSQLPKDRFSAERLKGVDSTLKIQPAKLEDSAVYLCASSSKTGGHYGYTFGSGTRLTVV.

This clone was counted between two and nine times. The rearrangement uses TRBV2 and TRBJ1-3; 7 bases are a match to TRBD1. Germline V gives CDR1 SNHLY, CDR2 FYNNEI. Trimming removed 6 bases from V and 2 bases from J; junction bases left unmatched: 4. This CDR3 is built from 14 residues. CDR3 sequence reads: CASRTGLPGNTIYF. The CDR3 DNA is TGTGCCAGCAGGACAGGGCTCCCTGGAAACACCATATATTTT. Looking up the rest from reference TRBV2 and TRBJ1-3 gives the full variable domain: EPEVTQTPSHQVTQMGQEVILRCVPISNHLYFYWYRQILGQKVEFLVSFYNNEISEKSEIFDDQFSVERPDGSNFTLKIRSTKLEDSAMYFCASRTGLPGNTIYFGEGSWLTVV.

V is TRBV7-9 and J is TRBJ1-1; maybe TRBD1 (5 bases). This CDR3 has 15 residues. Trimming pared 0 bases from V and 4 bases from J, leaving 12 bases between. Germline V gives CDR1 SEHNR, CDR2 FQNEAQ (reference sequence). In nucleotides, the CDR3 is TGTGCCAGCAGCTTAGCCCAGGGTTTATTCACTGAAGCTTTCTTT. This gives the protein CASSLAQGLFTEAFF.